The rows below give T cell receptor beta chains drawn from one sample of a study of cytotoxic CD8 clonotypes in ibrutinib-treated CLL. Measured with immunoSEQ multiplex PCR; TCRdb has only the in-frame clones, and not every one. The top ten hold about 39% of the sample, which has 60,000 to 95,000 clones, over 65% seen once. Sequenced material: PBMCs, taken after 24 months of ibrutinib treatment. The source is a human donor with chronic lymphocytic leukemia. The CDR3 runs from the conserved cysteine through the conserved F or W. A D gene is named only where the DNA matches it firmly. Clone sizes are given selectively: once, few, many, or a class where the clone is expanded.

V	size	J	D	DNA	CDR3
TRBV6-1	.	TRBJ2-2	.	TGTGCCAGCAGTTTGAGCGCGAACACCGGGGAGCTGTTTTTT	CASSLSANTGELFF
TRBV2	once	TRBJ1-3	.	TGTGCCAGCAGTGAAGCGGCAGTTTTGAGCTCTGGAAACACCATATATTTT	CASSEAAVLSSGNTIYF
TRBV28	.	TRBJ2-1	.	TGTGCCAGCAGGTTCCGGGGTGAGCAGTTCTTC	CASRFRGEQFF
TRBV7-9	.	TRBJ2-1	.	TGTGCCAGCGGGGGCTTGTCCTACAATGAGCAGTTCTTC	CASGGLSYNEQFF
TRBV18	.	TRBJ1-1	.	TGTGCCAGCTCACCAGATAGCTGGACAGAAAGTAGTATGAACACTGAAGCTTTCTTT	CASSPDSWTESSMNTEAFF
TRBV5-1	.	TRBJ2-3	.	TGCGCCAGCAGCTTCCAACCCATCGGGGTTGGGACAGATACGCAGTATTTT	CASSFQPIGVGTDTQYF
TRBV29-1	.	TRBJ1-2	.	TGCAGCGTAAGGGTCCGGGGGACTAACTATGGCTACACCTTC	CSVRVRGTNYGYTF
TRBV5-1	.	TRBJ2-5	.	TGCGCCAGCAGCTTTTCAAGCAGAAGAGCCCAAGAGACCCAGTACTTC	CASSFSSRRAQETQYF
TRBV5-4	.	TRBJ2-5	.	TGTGCCAGCAGCTTGGCGGCTAGCAGGGAGACCCAGTACTTC	CASSLAASRETQYF
TRBV6-6	.	TRBJ2-1	.	TGTGCCAGCAGTTACCCCCAGAATGAGCAGTTCTTC	CASSYPQNEQFF
TRBV11-2	.	TRBJ2-1	TRBD2	TGTGCCAGCAGCTCTAGCGGGAGGAGGTACAATGAGCAGTTCTTC	CASSSSGRRYNEQFF
TRBV9	.	TRBJ2-7	TRBD2	TGTGCCAGCAGCGTAGGGGCTAGCGGGACTCGCGAGCAGTACTTC	CASSVGASGTREQYF
TRBV5-8	.	TRBJ1-3	.	TGTGCCAGCAGCTTTCCCACGGGGCGAGGAAACACCATATATTTT	CASSFPTGRGNTIYF
TRBV28	.	TRBJ2-2	TRBD2	TGTGCCAGCAGTCCAAGGGTGTCATTCCGGGAGGGGACCGGGGAGCTGTTTTTT	CASSPRVSFREGTGELFF
TRBV2	.	TRBJ2-5	TRBD1	TGTGCCAGCAGCGCGCCGGGACAGGGGGCAGAGACCCAGTACTTC	CASSAPGQGAETQYF
TRBV6-1	.	TRBJ2-2	.	TGTGCCAGCAGTGCCCTGGGCCTCACCGGGGAGCTGTTTTTT	CASSALGLTGELFF
TRBV5-1	.	TRBJ1-1	.	TGCGCCAGCCGGGGGGGTTTTCAGAACACTGAAGCTTTCTTT	CASRGGFQNTEAFF
TRBV27	.	TRBJ2-2	.	TGTGCCAGCAGTTTATCAAGGGCAAGCACCGGGGAGCTGTTTTTT	CASSLSRASTGELFF
TRBV13	.	TRBJ2-1	.	TGTGCCAGCAGCGTGGACTCCTCCTCGGGGCAGTTCTTC	CASSVDSSSGQFF
TRBV18	.	TRBJ2-7	TRBD2	TGTGCCAGCTCACCTAGCGGGAGCCTCTACGAGCAGTACTTC	CASSPSGSLYEQYF
TRBV28	.	TRBJ1-4	.	TGTGCCACAACCGGGACTAATGAAAAACTGTTTTTT	CATTGTNEKLFF
TRBV12-5	.	TRBJ2-3	.	TGTGCTAGTGGTTTGGGCCCCGCAGATATACAGTATTTT	CASGLGPADIQYF
TRBV5-1	.	TRBJ2-7	TRBD2	TGCGCCAGCAGCAGGGGACTAGCGGGAGCCTACGAGCAGTACTTC	CASSRGLAGAYEQYF
TRBV5-4	.	TRBJ2-4	.	TGTGCCAGCAGCTTGGTTGGCGAAAACATTCAGTACTTC	CASSLVGENIQYF
TRBV7-9	.	TRBJ2-7	.	TGTGCCAGCAGCCACCGGGGGCAGATCTCCTACGAGCAGTACTTC	CASSHRGQISYEQYF
TRBV6-1	few	TRBJ2-7	.	TGTGCCAGCAGTGAGAGTAGAGCCTTGAGGGAGCAGTACTTC	CASSESRALREQYF
TRBV4-1	once	TRBJ2-2	TRBD2	TGCGCCAGCAGCCAACTAGCGGGAGGGCCTATCGGGGAGCTGTTTTTT	CASSQLAGGPIGELFF